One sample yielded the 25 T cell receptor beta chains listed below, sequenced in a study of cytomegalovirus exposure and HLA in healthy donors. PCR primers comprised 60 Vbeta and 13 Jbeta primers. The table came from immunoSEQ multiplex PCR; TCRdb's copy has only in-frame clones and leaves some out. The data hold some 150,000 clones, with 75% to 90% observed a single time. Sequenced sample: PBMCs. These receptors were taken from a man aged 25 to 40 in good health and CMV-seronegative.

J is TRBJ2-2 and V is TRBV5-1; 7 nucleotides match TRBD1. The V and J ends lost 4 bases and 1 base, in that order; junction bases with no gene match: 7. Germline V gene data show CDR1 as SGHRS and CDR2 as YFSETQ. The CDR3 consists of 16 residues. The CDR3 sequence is CASSRTGTVNTGELFF. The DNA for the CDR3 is TGCGCCAGCAGCCGCACCGGGACAGTGAACACCGGGGAGCTGTTTTTT.

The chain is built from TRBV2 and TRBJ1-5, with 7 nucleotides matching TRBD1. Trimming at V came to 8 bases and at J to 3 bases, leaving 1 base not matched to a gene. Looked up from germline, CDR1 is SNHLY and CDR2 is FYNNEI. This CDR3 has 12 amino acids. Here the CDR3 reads CASDRDNQPQHF. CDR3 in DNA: TGTGCCAGCGACAGGGACAATCAGCCCCAGCATTTT.

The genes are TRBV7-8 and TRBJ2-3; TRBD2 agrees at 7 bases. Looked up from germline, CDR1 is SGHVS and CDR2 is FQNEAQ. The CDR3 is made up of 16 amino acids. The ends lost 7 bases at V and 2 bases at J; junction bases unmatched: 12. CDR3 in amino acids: CASTPAGRGDTDTQYF. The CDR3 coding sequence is TGTGCCAGCACCCCTGCCGGACGGGGGGACACAGATACGCAGTATTTT.

This CDR3 is CASSLTRQDTGELFF. The DNA for the CDR3 is TGCGCCAGCAGCCTTACGAGACAGGACACCGGGGAGCTGTTTTTT. The chain recombines TRBV5-1 with TRBJ2-2; possibly TRBD1 for D (6 bases). CDR1 and CDR2 from the germline V gene are SGHRS and YFSETQ. The V end lost 4 bases, the J end lost 3 bases, and 13 bases lay between the germline ends. This CDR3 has 15 residues.

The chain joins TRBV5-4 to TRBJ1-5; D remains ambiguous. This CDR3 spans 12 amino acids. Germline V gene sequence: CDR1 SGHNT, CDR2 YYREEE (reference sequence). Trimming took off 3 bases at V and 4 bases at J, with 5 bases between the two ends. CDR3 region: CASSSPNQPQHF. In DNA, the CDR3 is TGTGCCAGCAGCTCTCCTAATCAGCCCCAGCATTTT.

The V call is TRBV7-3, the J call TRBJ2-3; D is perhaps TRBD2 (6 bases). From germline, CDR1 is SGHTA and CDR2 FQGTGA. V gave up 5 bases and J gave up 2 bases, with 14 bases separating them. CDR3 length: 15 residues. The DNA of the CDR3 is TGTGCCAGCAGCCTGATAGCGGAATTCACAGATACGCAGTATTTT. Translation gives CASSLIAEFTDTQYF.

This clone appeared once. The CDR3 loop is CASSLLKKQGAILGGYTF. CDR3 nucleotide sequence: TGTGCCAGCAGCTTACTAAAGAAACAGGGGGCTATTCTAGGTGGCTACACCTTC. This sequence joins TRBV7-9 and TRBJ1-2; 9 bases line up with TRBD1. Germline-derived CDR1 and CDR2 are SEHNR and FQNEAQ (reference sequence). V lost 2 bases and J lost 7; bases outside the gene matches: 17. This CDR3 has 18 residues. The complete variable domain, with remaining parts taken from reference TRBV7-9 and TRBJ1-2, reads DTGVSQNPRHKITKRGQNVTFRCDPISEHNRLYWYRQTLGQGPEFLTYFQNEAQLEKSRLLSDRFSAERPKGSFSTLEIQRTEQGDSAMYLCASSLLKKQGAILGGYTFGSGTRLTVV.

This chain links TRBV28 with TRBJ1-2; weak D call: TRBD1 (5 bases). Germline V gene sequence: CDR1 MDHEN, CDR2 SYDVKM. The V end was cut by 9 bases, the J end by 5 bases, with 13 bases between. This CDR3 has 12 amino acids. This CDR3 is CASLQVPYGYTF. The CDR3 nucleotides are TGTGCCAGTTTACAGGTACCTTATGGCTACACCTTC.

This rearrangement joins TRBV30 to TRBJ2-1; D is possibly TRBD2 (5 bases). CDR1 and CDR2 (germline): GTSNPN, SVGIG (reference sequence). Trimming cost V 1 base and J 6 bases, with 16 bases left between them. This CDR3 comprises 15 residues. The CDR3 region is CAWSARRAATNEQFF. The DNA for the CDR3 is TGTGCCTGGAGTGCCAGGCGGGCCGCGACCAATGAGCAGTTCTTC.

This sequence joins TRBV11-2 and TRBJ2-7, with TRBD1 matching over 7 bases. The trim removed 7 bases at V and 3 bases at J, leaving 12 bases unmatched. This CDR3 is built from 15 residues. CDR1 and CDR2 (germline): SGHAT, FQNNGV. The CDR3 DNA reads TGTGCCAGCATCTCTCGGCCGGGACAGATCTACGAGCAGTACTTC. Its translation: CASISRPGQIYEQYF.

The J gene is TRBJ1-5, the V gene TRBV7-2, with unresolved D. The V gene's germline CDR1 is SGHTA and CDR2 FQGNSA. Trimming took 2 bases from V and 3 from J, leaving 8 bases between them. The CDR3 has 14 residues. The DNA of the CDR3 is TGTGCCAGCAGCTTACCCCCTCTCAATCAGCCCCAGCATTTT. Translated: CASSLPPLNQPQHF.

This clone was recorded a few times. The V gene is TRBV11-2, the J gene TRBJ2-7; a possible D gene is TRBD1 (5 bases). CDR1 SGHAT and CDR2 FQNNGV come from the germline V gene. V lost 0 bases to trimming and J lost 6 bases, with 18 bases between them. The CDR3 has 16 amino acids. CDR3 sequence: CASSLDGAFDGSEQYF. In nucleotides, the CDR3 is TGTGCCAGCAGCTTAGATGGGGCCTTCGACGGCTCCGAGCAGTACTTC.

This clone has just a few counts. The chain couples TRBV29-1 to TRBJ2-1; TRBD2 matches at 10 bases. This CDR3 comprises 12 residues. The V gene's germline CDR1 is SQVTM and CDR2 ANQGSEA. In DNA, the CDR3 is TGCCTAGCGGGGGTGTCCTACAATGAGCAGTTCTTC. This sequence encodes CLAGVSYNEQFF.

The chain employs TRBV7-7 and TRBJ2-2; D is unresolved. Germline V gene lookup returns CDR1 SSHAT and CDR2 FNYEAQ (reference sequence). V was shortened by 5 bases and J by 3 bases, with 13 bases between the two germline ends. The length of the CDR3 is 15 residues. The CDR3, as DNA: TGTGCCAGCAGCCCCCATTCCCAGTACACCGGGGAGCTGTTTTTT. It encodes CASSPHSQYTGELFF.

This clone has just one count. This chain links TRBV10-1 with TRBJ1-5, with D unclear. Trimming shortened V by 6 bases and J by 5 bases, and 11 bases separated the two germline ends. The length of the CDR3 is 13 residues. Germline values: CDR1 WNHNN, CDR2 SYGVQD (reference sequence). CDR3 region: CASRRIPDQPQHF. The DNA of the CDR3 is TGCGCCAGCAGGCGTATTCCGGATCAGCCCCAGCATTTT.

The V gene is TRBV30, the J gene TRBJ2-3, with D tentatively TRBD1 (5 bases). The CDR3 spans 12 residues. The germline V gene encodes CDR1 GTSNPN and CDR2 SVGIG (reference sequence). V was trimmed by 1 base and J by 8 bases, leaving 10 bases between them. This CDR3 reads CAWSGQFGTQYF. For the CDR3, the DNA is TGTGCCTGGAGTGGACAGTTCGGTACGCAGTATTTT.

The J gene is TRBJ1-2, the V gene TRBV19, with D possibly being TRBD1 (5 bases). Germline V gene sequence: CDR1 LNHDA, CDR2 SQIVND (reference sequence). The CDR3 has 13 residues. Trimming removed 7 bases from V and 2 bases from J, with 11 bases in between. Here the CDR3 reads CASTIAGNYGYTF. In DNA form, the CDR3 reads TGTGCCAGTACCATTGCAGGGAACTATGGCTACACCTTC.

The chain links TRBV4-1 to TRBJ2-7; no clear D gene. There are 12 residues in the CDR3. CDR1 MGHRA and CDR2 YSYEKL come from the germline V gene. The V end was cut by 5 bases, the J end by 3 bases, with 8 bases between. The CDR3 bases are TGCGCCAGCAGCAGTACTTTCTACGAGCAGTACTTC. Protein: CASSSTFYEQYF.

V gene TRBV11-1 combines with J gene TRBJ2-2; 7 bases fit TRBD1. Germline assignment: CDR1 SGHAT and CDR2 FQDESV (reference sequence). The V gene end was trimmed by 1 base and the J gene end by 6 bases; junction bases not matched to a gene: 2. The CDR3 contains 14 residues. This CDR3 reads CASSLEGGPGELFF. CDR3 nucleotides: TGTGCCAGCAGCTTAGAAGGGGGCCCCGGGGAGCTGTTTTTT. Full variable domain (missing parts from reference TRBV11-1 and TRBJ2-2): EAEVAQSPRYKITEKSQAVAFWCDPISGHATLYWYRQILGQGPELLVQFQDESVVDDSQLPKDRFSAERLKGVDSTLKIQPAELGDSAMYLCASSLEGGPGELFFGEGSRLTVL.

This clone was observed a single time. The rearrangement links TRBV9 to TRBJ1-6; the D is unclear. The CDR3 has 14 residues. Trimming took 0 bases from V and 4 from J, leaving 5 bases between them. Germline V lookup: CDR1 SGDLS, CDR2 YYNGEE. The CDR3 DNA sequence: TGTGCCAGCAGCGTAGCTACTTATAATTCACCCCTCCACTTT. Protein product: CASSVATYNSPLHF.

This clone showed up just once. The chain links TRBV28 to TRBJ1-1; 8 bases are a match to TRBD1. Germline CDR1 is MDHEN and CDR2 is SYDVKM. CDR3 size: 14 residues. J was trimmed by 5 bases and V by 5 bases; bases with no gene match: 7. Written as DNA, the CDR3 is TGTGCCAGCAGTCCCGGACAGGGTGGAACTGAAGCTTTCTTT. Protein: CASSPGQGGTEAFF.

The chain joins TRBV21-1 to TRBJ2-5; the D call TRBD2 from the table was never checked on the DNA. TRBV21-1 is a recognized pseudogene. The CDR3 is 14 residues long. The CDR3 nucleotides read TGTGCCAGCAGCAAAGAGGAGGTGTACGAGACCCAGTACTTC. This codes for CASSKEEVYETQYF.

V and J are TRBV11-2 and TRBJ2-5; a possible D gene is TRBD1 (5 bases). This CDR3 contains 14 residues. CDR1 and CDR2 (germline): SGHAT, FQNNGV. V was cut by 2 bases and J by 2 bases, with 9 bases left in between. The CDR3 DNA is TGTGCCAGCAGCTTACCCCGACAGCAAGAGACCCAGTACTTC. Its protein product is CASSLPRQQETQYF.

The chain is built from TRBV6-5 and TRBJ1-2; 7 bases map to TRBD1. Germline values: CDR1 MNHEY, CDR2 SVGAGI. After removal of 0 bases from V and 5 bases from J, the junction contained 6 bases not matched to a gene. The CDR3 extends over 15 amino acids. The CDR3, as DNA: TGTGCCAGCAGTTACTCGACGGCAGGGGGGTATGGCTACACCTTC. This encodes CASSYSTAGGYGYTF.

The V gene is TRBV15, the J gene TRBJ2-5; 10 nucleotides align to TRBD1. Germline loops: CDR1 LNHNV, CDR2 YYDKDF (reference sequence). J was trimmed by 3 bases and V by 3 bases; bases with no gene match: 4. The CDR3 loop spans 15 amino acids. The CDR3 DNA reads TGTGCCACCAGCAGGGACAGGGGGGTGAAAGAGACCCAGTACTTC. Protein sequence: CATSRDRGVKETQYF.